These T cell receptor beta chains were read from a single sample in a study of blood T cell repertoires in COVID-19. Clones were read by immunoSEQ multiplex PCR, and TCRdb kept only the in-frame ones, dropping some. The data show 200,000 to 250,000 clones, roughly 84% seen once. Sequences were obtained from PBMCs or T cells enriched from blood (not recorded which). Source of these receptors: a woman in her thirties or forties who had recovered from COVID-19. Each CDR3 is given with its conserved first and last residue. Each record gives: V gene, J gene, CDR3 protein.

TRBV10-1,TRBJ2-1,CASSEGGGKNEQFF
TRBV18,TRBJ1-1,CASSHKQGDTEAFF
TRBV7-2,TRBJ2-3,CASSSLSGRAVTDTQYF
TRBV27,TRBJ2-2,CASSRDRFANTGELFF
TRBV6-2/TRBV6-3,TRBJ1-5,CASSYGWGRQQPQHF
TRBV7-9,TRBJ1-1,CASSFRVQAEAFF
TRBV6-5,TRBJ2-1,CASSYGGSGWFF
TRBV7-2,TRBJ1-6,CASGDFNSPLHF
TRBV5-1,TRBJ2-5,CASSPQGLRGETQYF
TRBV2,TRBJ2-5,CATKTSAGGAGTQYF
TRBV5-1,TRBJ2-7,CASSLEGQGAYEQYF
TRBV28,TRBJ2-7,CASASGRAYEQYF
TRBV27,TRBJ2-7,CASRHTGAYEQYF
TRBV5-1,TRBJ2-4,CASREDTSGREGNIQYF
TRBV10-3,TRBJ1-1,CAIGGRDRGLNTEAFF
TRBV18,TRBJ2-1,CASSPLAGMGEQFF
TRBV29-1,TRBJ1-2,CSVELGSGYTF
TRBV5-6,TRBJ2-5,CASSSVLRETQYF
TRBV27,TRBJ2-3,CASSPPLAEGTDTQYF
TRBV7-3,TRBJ2-2,CASSLAGNTGELFF
TRBV28,TRBJ2-7,CASRVGTAYEQYF
TRBV3-1/TRBV3-2,TRBJ2-1,CASSRTSAAINEQFF
TRBV13,TRBJ1-2,CASSRGAVAGQGASGYTF
TRBV6-6,TRBJ1-1,CASSSPGHGNTEAFF
TRBV7-2,TRBJ2-1,CASSLDREDEQFF
TRBV7-9,TRBJ1-2,CASSFLTGGLGYTF
TRBV7-2,TRBJ2-1,CASSLGGPEVQFF
TRBV30,TRBJ2-1,CAWSLGGRNEQFF
TRBV12-3/TRBV12-4,TRBJ2-3,CASSDLASGTQYF
TRBV29-1,TRBJ2-1,CSARTDRDNEQFF
TRBV5-1,TRBJ1-4,CASSLDQGEPNEKLFF
TRBV7-9,TRBJ1-1,CASSPDSPTPTEAFF
TRBV5-4,TRBJ2-5,CASRPDRRDFQETQYF
TRBV9,TRBJ2-5,CASSRQGGSGETQYF
TRBV12-5,TRBJ2-2,CASGLWTSGRSTGELFF
TRBV6-5,TRBJ1-1,CASTATGTEAFF
TRBV2,TRBJ1-5,CASSDRVGNQPQHF
TRBV9,TRBJ2-1,CASSARTSGYNEQFF
TRBV18,TRBJ2-7,CASSPLTASGRYEQYF
TRBV4-1,TRBJ1-1,CASGSGGLAAEAFF
TRBV6-1,TRBJ2-6,CASSARIGGSGANVLTF
TRBV12-5,TRBJ2-1,CASGLTGFYNEQFF
TRBV18,TRBJ1-5,CASSQSGQGGQPQHF
TRBV28,TRBJ2-4,CASSFWDRAHIQYF
TRBV19,TRBJ1-4,CASSTATNEKLFF